The rows below give T cell receptor beta chains drawn from one sample of a study of cytomegalovirus exposure and HLA in healthy donors. Method: immunoSEQ multiplex PCR; TCRdb's copy keeps in-frame clones and lacks some. The sample includes around 78,000 clones, 72% seen only once; the top ten take around 10%. Specimen: PBMCs. The receptors derive from a woman aged 35 to 49 in good health and CMV-seropositive. Both conserved end residues are part of each CDR3. The D gene is left open where the match is weak. A row's size may be missing; if present it is once, few, many or a size class.

>TRBD2|.|TRBJ2-1|TRBV30
TGTGCCTGTCTCCTGGGGACTAGCGGGAGACTCTCCTACAATGAGCAGTTCTTC
CACLLGTSGRLSYNEQFF
>TRBD1|once|TRBJ2-7|TRBV10-3
TGTGCCATCAGTGAGGTCGGGGACAGCTACGAGCAGTACTTC
CAISEVGDSYEQYF
>TRBD1|.|TRBJ1-6|TRBV6-6
TGTGCCAGCAGGCCCGACAGGGGAGAATCACCCCTCCACTTT
CASRPDRGESPLHF
>.|.|TRBJ1-4|TRBV19
TGTGCCAGTAGTTACAGAGAAAATGAAAAACTGTTTTTT
CASSYRENEKLFF
>TRBD1|.|TRBJ1-1|TRBV7-6
TGTGCCAGCAGCCAATGGACAGGGGAAGGGACTGAAGCTTTCTTT
CASSQWTGEGTEAFF
>TRBD1|.|TRBJ2-5|TRBV6-1
TGTGCCACCTTCACCGGGACAGGGGGTCGAGAGACCCAGTACTTC
CATFTGTGGRETQYF
>TRBD1|.|TRBJ1-1|TRBV15
TGTGCCACCCAACAGGGGGCGCAGACTGAAGCTTTCTTT
CATQQGAQTEAFF
>TRBD1|few|TRBJ2-7|TRBV5-1
TGCGCCAGCACCTCCGGGACAGGTATTTACGAGCAGTACTTC
CASTSGTGIYEQYF
>TRBD1|.|TRBJ2-5|TRBV11-2
TGTGCCAGCAGCAAGGACAGGGGGGAGACCCAGTACTTC
CASSKDRGETQYF
>TRBD1|few|TRBJ2-1|TRBV5-4
TGTGCCAGCAGCTTGGCCTTGGGGGGGACAGGGGAGCAGTTCTTC
CASSLALGGTGEQFF
>.|.|TRBJ2-2|TRBV27
TGTGCCAGCAGTTCCCCCGAGAGCTACTCGAACACCGGGGAGCTGTTTTTT
CASSSPESYSNTGELFF
>TRBD2|few|TRBJ2-7|TRBV5-6
TGTGCCAGCAGCATCTGGCACATTAGCGGGAACTACGAGCAGTACTTC
CASSIWHISGNYEQYF
>TRBD1|.|TRBJ2-7|TRBV30
TGTGCTTCTGATCCGGGACAGGGCGTGGTCGAGCAGTACTTC
CASDPGQGVVEQYF
>TRBD2|.|TRBJ2-7|TRBV7-6
TGTGCCAGCAGCGGGCGGGACTACCGAGGGTACGAGCAGTACTTC
CASSGRDYRGYEQYF
>TRBD1|.|TRBJ2-3|TRBV7-9
TGTGCCAGCAGCCAAACGGCCGGGACAGGGATCCAATTGGATACGCAGTATTTT
CASSQTAGTGIQLDTQYF
>TRBD2|.|TRBJ2-2|TRBV9
TGTGCCAGCAGCGTGGGACTAGCCAACACCGGGGAGCTGTTTTTT
CASSVGLANTGELFF
>.|.|TRBJ1-2|TRBV6-1
TGTGCCAGCAGTGGCCGGGCGGGGGGGCCCTACACCTTC
CASSGRAGGPYTF
>TRBD1|once|TRBJ1-5|TRBV7-2
TGTGCCAGCAGCTTATACATTTCCGGGACAGGGTCGCAGCCCCAGCATTTT
CASSLYISGTGSQPQHF
>.|few|TRBJ1-5|TRBV2
TGTGCCAGCAGTGAACTGACGAGCGGCAATCAGCCCCAGCATTTT
CASSELTSGNQPQHF
>.|.|TRBJ1-2|TRBV18
TGTGCCAGCTCACCGGATAGCGGCTACACCTTC
CASSPDSGYTF
>TRBD1|.|TRBJ1-5|TRBV19
TGTGCCAGTAGAAGACAGGGTTCGAGCAATCAGCCCCAGCATTTT
CASRRQGSSNQPQHF
>TRBD2|.|TRBJ2-3|TRBV5-4
TGTGCCAGCAGTGCGGGACTAGCGGGATTAGGAGATACGCAGTATTTT
CASSAGLAGLGDTQYF
>TRBD1|.|TRBJ1-1|TRBV19
TGTGCCAGTAGTACGGGACAGGGGAACACTGAAGCTTTCTTT
CASSTGQGNTEAFF